This TCR beta chain emerged from a study of shared clonotypes between healthy human individuals. Points from the study as a whole: It was only blood that was sampled, and tissue repertoires likely differ. Shared clonotypes across all four donors exceeded non-shared ones in generation probability.

For this clone: Antigen: not known.

CD45RO-negative, CCR7-positively selected cells formed the naive CD8 fraction, excluding terminally differentiated effector memory CD45RA+ cells. Germline values: CDR1 LGHNA, CDR2 YSLEER. This CDR3 region has 11 residues. Trimming stripped 3 bases from V and 4 bases from J, with 4 bases between. In the sorted-subset replicate PCRs, 150 to 250 ng DNA, tens of thousands of T cell genomes, was used. Here immunoSEQ multiplex PCR was the method, and the copy in TCRdb shows in-frame clones only, minus some. The repertoire holds more than 2 million clones, with 93% as singletons. Sequencing was performed on naive CD8+ T cells from PBMCs. V is TRBV4-3 and J is TRBJ2-7, with D hard to call. The clonotype comes from a man aged 18 to 35 in good health. Some clones in this sample may be carry-over from other donors' samples. The CDR3 spells CASSHGYEQYF. CDR3 sequence (DNA): TGCGCCAGCAGCCACGGATACGAGCAGTACTTC.